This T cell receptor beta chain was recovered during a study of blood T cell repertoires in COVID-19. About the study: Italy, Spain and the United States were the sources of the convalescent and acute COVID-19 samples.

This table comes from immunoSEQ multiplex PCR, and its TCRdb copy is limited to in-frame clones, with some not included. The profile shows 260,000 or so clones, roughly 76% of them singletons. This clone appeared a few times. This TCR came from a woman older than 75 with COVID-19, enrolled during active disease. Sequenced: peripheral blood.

The CDR3 sequence is CASTGARTGELFF. Here the CDR3 DNA reads TGTGCCAGTACAGGGGCCCGCACCGGGGAGCTGTTTTTT. J is TRBJ2-2 and V is TRBV19; possible D gene TRBD1, 6 bases. This CDR3 comprises 13 residues. V was pared by 7 bases and J by 4 bases, with 10 bases between. CDR1 is LNHDA and CDR2 is SQIVND in the germline V gene (reference sequence).